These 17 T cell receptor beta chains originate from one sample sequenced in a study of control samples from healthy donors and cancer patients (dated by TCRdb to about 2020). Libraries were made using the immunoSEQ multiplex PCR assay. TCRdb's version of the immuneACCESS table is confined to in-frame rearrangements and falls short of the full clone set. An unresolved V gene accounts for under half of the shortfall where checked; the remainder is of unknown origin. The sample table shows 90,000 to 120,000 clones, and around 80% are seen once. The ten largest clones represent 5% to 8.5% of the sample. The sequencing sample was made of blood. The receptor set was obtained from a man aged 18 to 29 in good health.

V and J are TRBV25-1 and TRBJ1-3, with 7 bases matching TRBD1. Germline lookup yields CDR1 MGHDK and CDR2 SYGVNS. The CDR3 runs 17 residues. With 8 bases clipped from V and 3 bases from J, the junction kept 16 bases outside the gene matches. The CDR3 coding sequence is TGTGCCAGCTCCCAAGGTTCTCAGGGGGAGAGTGGAAACACCATATATTTT. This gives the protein CASSQGSQGESGNTIYF.

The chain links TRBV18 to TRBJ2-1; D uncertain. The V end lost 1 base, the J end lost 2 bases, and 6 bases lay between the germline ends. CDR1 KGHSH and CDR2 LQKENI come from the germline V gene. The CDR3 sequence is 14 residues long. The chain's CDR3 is CASSPRGTYNEQFF. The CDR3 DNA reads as TGTGCCAGCTCACCACGAGGTACCTACAATGAGCAGTTCTTC.

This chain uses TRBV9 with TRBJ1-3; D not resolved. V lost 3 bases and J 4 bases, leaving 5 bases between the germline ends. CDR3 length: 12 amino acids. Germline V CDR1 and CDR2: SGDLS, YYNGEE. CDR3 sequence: CASSDNGNTIYF. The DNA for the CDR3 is TGTGCCAGCAGCGACAACGGAAACACCATATATTTT.

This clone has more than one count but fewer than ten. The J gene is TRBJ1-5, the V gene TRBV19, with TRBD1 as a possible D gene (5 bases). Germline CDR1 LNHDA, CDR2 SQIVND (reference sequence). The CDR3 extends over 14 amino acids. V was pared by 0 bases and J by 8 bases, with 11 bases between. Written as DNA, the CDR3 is TGTGCCAGTAGTATAGATCATCGAGGGGAGCCCCAGCATTTT. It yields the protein CASSIDHRGEPQHF.

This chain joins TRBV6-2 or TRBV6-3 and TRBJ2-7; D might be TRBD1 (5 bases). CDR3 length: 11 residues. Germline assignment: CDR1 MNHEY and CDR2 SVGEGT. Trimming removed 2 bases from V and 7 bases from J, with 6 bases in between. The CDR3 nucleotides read TGTGCCAGCAGTTACGGGGCTGAGCAGTACTTC. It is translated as CASSYGAEQYF.

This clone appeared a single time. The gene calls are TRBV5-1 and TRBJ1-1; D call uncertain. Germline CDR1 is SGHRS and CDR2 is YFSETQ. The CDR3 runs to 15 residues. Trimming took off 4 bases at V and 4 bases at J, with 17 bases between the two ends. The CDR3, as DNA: TGCGCCAGCAGCCTGACCGGCGGGTACGGCACTGAAGCTTTCTTT. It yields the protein CASSLTGGYGTEAFF.

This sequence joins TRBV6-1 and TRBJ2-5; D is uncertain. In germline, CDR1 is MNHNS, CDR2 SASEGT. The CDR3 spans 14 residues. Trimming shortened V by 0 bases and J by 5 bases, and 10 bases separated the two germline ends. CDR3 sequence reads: CASSEAVGLETQYF. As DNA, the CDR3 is TGTGCCAGCAGTGAAGCAGTGGGATTGGAGACCCAGTACTTC.

The chain's CDR3 is CSADDRDGYTF. The DNA of the CDR3 is TGCAGTGCTGACGACAGGGATGGCTACACCTTC. The chain combines TRBV20-1 with TRBJ1-2; 7 bases align to TRBD1. Germline CDR1 reads DFQATT; CDR2 reads SNEGSKA (reference sequence). The CDR3 contains 11 residues. J gave up 6 bases and V 5 bases, and 3 bases lay outside the gene matches.

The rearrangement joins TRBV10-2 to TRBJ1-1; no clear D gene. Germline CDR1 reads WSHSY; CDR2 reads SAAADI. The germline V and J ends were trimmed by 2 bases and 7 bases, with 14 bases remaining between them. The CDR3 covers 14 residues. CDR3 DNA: TGCGCCAGCAGTGAGGGGAAGGGCACGGATGAAGCTTTCTTT. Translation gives CASSEGKGTDEAFF.

CDR3 region: CASSFGQGYEQYF. CDR3 nucleotides: TGTGCCAGCAGCTTCGGCCAGGGTTACGAGCAGTACTTC. This chain joins TRBV11-2 and TRBJ2-7; TRBD1 is a possible D gene (5 bases). Germline lookup yields CDR1 SGHAT and CDR2 FQNNGV. Trimming left V 3 bases short and J 4 bases short, with 10 bases between. The CDR3 has 13 residues.

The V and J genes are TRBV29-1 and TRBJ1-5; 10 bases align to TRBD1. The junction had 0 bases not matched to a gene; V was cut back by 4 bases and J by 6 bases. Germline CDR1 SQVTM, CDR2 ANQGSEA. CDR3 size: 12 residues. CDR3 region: CSVGQGAQPQHF. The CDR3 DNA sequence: TGCAGCGTTGGACAGGGGGCTCAGCCCCAGCATTTT.

CDR3 amino acids: CASSSGTSYNEQFF. DNA of the CDR3: TGCGCCAGCAGCTCGGGAACTAGTTACAATGAGCAGTTCTTC. The rearrangement uses TRBV5-1 and TRBJ2-1; D is perhaps TRBD2 (5 bases). The CDR3 sequence is 14 residues long. The germline V gene has CDR1 SGHRS and CDR2 YFSETQ. V shed 3 bases and J shed 4 bases, with 11 bases lying between them. Full variable domain (rest looked up from reference TRBV5-1 and TRBJ2-1): KAGVTQTPRYLIKTRGQQVTLSCSPISGHRSVSWYQQTPGQGLQFLFEYFSETQRNKGNFPGRFSGRQFSNSRSEMNVSTLELGDSALYLCASSSGTSYNEQFFGPGTRLTVL.

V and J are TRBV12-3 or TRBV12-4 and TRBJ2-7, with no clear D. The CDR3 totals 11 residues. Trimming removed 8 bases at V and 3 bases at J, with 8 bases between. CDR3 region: CASSNRYEQYF. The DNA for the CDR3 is TGTGCCAGCTCGAACCGCTACGAGCAGTACTTC.

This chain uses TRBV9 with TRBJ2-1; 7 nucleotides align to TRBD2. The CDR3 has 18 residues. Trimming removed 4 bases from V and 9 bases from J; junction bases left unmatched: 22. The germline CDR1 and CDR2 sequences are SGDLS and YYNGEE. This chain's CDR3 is CASSPLPRLARGVSEQFF. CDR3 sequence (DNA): TGTGCCAGCAGCCCCCTTCCTCGACTAGCCCGGGGGGTGAGTGAGCAGTTCTTC.

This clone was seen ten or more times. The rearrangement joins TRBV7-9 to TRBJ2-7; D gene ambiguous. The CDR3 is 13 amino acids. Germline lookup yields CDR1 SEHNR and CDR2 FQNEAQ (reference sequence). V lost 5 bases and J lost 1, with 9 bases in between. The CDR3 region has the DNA TGTGCCAGCAGCACCACAGTTTCCTACGAGCAGTACTTC. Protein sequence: CASSTTVSYEQYF.

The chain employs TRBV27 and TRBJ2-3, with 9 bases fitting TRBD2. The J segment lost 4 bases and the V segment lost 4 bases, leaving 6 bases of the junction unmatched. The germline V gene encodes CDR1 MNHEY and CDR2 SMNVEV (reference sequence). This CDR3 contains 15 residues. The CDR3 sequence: CASSSLAGKSDTQYF. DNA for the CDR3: TGTGCCAGCAGTTCCCTAGCGGGGAAGTCAGATACGCAGTATTTT.

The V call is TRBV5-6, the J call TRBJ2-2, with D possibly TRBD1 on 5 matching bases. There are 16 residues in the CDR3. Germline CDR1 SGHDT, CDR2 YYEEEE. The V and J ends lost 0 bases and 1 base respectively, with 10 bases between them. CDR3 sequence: CASSLEAGLNTGELFF. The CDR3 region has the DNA TGTGCCAGCAGCTTGGAGGCAGGGTTGAACACCGGGGAGCTGTTTTTT.